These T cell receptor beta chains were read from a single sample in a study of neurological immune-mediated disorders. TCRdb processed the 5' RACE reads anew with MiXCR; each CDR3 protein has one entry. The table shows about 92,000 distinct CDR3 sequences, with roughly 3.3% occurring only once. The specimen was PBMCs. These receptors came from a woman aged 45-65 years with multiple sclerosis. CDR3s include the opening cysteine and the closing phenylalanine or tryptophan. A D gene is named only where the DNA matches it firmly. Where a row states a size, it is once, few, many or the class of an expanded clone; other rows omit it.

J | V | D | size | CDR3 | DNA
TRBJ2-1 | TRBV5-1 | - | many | CASSLQGWNEQFF | TGCGCCAGCAGCTTGCAGGGTTGGAATGAGCAGTTCTTC
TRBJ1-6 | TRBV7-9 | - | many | CASSRSVGQRTGSYNSPLHF | TGTGCCAGCAGCCGTTCGGTCGGACAGCGTACCGGCTCCTATAATTCACCCCTCCACTTT
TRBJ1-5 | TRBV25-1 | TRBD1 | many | CASGTGPNQPQHF | TGTGCCAGCGGGACAGGGCCCAATCAGCCCCAGCATTTT
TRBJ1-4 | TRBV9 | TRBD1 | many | CASSPAGRGVPEKLFF | TGTGCCAGCAGCCCGGCGGGCAGGGGGGTTCCTGAAAAACTGTTTTTT
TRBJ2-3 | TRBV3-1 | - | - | CASSLHAGMITNTQYF | TGTGCCAGCAGCCTCCACGCTGGAATGATAACCAATACGCAGTATTTT
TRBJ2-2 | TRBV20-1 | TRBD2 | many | CSARTGLVGSGELFF | TGCAGTGCTCGCACAGGACTAGTTGGATCGGGGGAGCTGTTTTTT
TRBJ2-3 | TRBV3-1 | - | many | CASSQDPGLGPDTQYF | TGTGCCAGCAGCCAAGATCCAGGGCTTGGCCCAGATACGCAGTATTTT
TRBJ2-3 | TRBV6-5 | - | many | CASRLLGGDTQYF | TGTGCCAGCAGACTACTGGGCGGAGATACGCAGTATTTT
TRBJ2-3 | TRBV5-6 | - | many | CASSLESDRWRGYF | TGTGCCAGCAGCTTGGAGTCTGACAGGTGGCGAGGGTATTTT
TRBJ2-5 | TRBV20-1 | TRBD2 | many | CSARGTSGVTQETQYF | TGCAGTGCTAGAGGAACTAGCGGGGTAACCCAAGAGACCCAGTACTTC
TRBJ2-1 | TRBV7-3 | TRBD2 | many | CASSLSSGGASIF | TGTGCCAGCAGCCTCTCTAGCGGGGGGGCATCGATCTTC
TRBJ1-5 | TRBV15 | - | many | CATSRAQRSGQPQHF | TGTGCCACCAGCAGAGCCCAGAGGAGCGGTCAGCCCCAGCATTTT
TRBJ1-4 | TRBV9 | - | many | CASSPRGGLINEKLFF | TGTGCCAGCAGCCCCCGTGGAGGGCTCATCAATGAAAAACTGTTTTTT
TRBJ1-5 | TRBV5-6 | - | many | CASSQGSGQPQHF | TGTGCCAGTTCGCAGGGGTCGGGTCAGCCCCAGCATTTT
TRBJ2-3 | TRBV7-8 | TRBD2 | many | CASSQTSGGFTDTQYF | TGTGCCAGCAGCCAGACTAGCGGGGGGTTTACAGATACGCAGTATTTT
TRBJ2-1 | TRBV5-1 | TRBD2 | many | CASSLRLAGANEQFF | TGCGCCAGCAGCTTACGACTAGCGGGGGCCAATGAGCAGTTCTTC
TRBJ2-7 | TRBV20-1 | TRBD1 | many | CSASPSLGQVDEQYF | TGCAGTGCCAGCCCTAGCCTGGGACAGGTCGACGAGCAGTACTTC
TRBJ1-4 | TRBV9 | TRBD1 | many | CASSSRDRGQEKLFF | TGTGCCAGCAGCTCCCGGGACAGGGGGCAAGAAAAACTGTTTTTT
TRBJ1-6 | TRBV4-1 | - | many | CASSQFQDISYNSPLHF | TGCGCCAGCAGCCAATTTCAGGACATCTCCTATAATTCACCCCTCCACTTT
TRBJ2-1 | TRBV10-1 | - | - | CASILAGSSYNEQFF | TGCGCCAGCATCTTGGCGGGGAGCTCCTACAATGAGCAGTTCTTC
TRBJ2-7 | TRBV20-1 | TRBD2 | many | CSARLSSSGGVSEQYF | TGCAGTGCTAGGCTTTCATCTAGCGGGGGGGTTAGCGAGCAGTACTTC
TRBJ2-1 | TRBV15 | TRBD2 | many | CATQPGGNEQFF | TGTGCCACACAACCGGGGGGCAATGAGCAGTTCTTC
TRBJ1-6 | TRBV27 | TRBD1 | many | CASNQQGAGSPLHF | TGTGCCAGCAACCAACAGGGGGCTGGTTCACCCCTCCACTTT
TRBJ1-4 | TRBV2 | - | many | CASSAIEKLFF | TGTGCCAGCAGTGCTATCGAAAAACTGTTTTTT
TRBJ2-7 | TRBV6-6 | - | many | CASRQGAGEQYF | TGTGCCAGCAGACAAGGGGCAGGAGAGCAGTACTTC
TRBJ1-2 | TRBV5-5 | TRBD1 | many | CASIPWGTGVYGYTF | TGTGCCAGCATCCCCTGGGGGACAGGGGTCTATGGCTACACCTTC
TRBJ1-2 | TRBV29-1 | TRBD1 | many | CSVEEDRGDYGYTF | TGCAGCGTTGAGGAGGACAGGGGCGACTATGGCTACACCTTC
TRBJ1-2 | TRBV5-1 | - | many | CASSLAQAQGNGYTF | TGCGCCAGCAGCTTGGCCCAAGCGCAGGGGAATGGCTACACCTTC
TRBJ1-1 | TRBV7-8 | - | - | CASSPRGGNTEAFF | TGTGCCAGCAGCCCCCGAGGGGGGAACACTGAAGCTTTCTTT
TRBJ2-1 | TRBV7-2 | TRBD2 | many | CASSFQSGGAYEQFF | TGTGCCAGCAGCTTTCAGAGCGGGGGGGCGTATGAGCAGTTCTTC
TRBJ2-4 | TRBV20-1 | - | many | CSAPTPRALAKNIQYF | TGCAGTGCCCCTACCCCGAGGGCTTTGGCCAAAAACATTCAGTACTTC
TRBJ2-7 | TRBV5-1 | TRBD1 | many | CASTNQDRGVHEQYF | TGCGCCAGCACCAATCAGGACAGGGGGGTCCACGAGCAGTACTTC
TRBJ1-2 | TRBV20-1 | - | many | CSARDLDYSLRGGYTF | TGCAGTGCTAGAGATCTGGACTACTCCTTACGAGGTGGCTACACCTTC
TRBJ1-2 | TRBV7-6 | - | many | CASSPNRGGAYGYTF | TGTGCCAGCAGCCCAAACCGGGGGGGCGCCTATGGCTACACCTTC
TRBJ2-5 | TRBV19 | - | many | CASSIGRQETQYF | TGTGCCAGTAGTATAGGTAGACAAGAGACCCAGTACTTC
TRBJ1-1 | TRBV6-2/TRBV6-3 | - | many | CASSYSIDSPANTEAFF | TGTGCCAGCAGTTACTCTATCGACAGCCCAGCCAACACTGAAGCTTTCTTT
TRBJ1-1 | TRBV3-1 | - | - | CASSLSRGEAFF | TGTGCCAGCAGCCTCTCAAGGGGGGAAGCTTTCTTT
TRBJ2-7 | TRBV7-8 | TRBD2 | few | CASSLDTASGFYEQYF | TGTGCCAGCAGCTTAGATACGGCTAGCGGATTCTACGAGCAGTACTTC
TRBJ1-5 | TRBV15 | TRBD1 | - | CATSRDPGGYQPQHF | TGTGCCACCAGCAGAGACCCAGGGGGCTACCAGCCCCAGCATTTT
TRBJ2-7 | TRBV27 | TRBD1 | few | CASARRDRGPYEQYF | TGTGCCAGCGCCCGAAGGGACAGGGGGCCCTACGAGCAGTACTTC
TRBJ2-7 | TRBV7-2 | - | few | CASSLVPSDEQYF | TGTGCCAGCAGCTTAGTCCCTAGCGACGAGCAGTACTTC
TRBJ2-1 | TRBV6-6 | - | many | CASSPIAMYNEQFF | TGTGCCAGCAGCCCCATAGCGATGTACAATGAGCAGTTCTTC
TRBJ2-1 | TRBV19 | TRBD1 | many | CANKTGVAVPEQFF | TGTGCCAATAAGACAGGGGTGGCGGTTCCTGAGCAGTTCTTC
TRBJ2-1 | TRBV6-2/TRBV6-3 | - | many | CASSNTRLRGQPPGEQFF | TGTGCCAGCAGTAACACCCGACTGCGGGGGCAGCCCCCGGGGGAGCAGTTCTTC
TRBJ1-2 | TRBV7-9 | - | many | CASSPEGPGYTF | TGTGCCAGCAGCCCAGAGGGACCTGGCTACACCTTC
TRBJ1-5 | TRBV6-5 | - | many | CASSPDGGGDQPQHF | TGTGCCAGCAGCCCAGACGGGGGAGGGGATCAGCCCCAGCATTTT